This T cell receptor beta chain is drawn from a study of cytomegalovirus exposure and HLA in healthy donors. Overall study results and limits: Analyzed later, most CMV-associated TCR beta chains appeared HLA-restricted.

The primer mix had 60 Vbeta and 13 Jbeta primers. The table came from immunoSEQ multiplex PCR; TCRdb's copy has only in-frame clones and leaves some out. This table has about 200,000 clones, roughly 13% appearing once. Germline V gene lookup returns CDR1 SGHTA and CDR2 FQGNSA. After removal of 5 bases from V and 0 bases from J, the junction contained 6 bases not matched to a gene. There are 17 residues in the CDR3. This clone was counted between two and nine times. Antigen unknown. This TCR was recovered from a man aged 45-60 years in good health and CMV-seropositive. Sequenced material: PBMCs. The V and J genes are TRBV7-2 and TRBJ2-6; 8 bases agree with TRBD1. In nucleotides, the CDR3 is TGTGCCAGCAGCCGAGGACAGGGCAGCTCTGGGGCCAACGTCCTGACTTTC. Protein sequence: CASSRGQGSSGANVLTF.